These 20 T cell receptor beta chains share one sample of origin, sequenced in a study of shared clonotypes between healthy human individuals. Sequencing used immunoSEQ multiplex PCR; TCRdb keeps in-frame clones, though not all of them. The sample has some 2,000,000 clones; approximately 95% are singletons. Sequencing input: naive CD4+ T cells sorted from blood. Subset here: CD45RA+ positively selected. The receptor set was obtained from a man between 18 and 35 years old in good health.

The chain combines TRBV2 with TRBJ1-6; no clear D gene. Germline CDR1 reads SNHLY; CDR2 reads FYNNEI. The CDR3 covers 15 residues. V lost 4 bases to trimming and J lost 3 bases, with 10 bases between them. DNA for the CDR3: TGTGCCAGCAGTGTGGCAGACTACTATAATTCACCCCTCCACTTT. Translating gives CASSVADYYNSPLHF.

The chain carries TRBV7-2 and TRBJ2-7; TRBD1 agrees at 9 bases. The V and J ends lost 5 bases and 3 bases, in that order; junction bases with no gene match: 5. This CDR3 comprises 14 residues. CDR1 and CDR2 from the germline V gene are SGHTA and FQGNSA. The CDR3 is CASSPGQGIYEQYF. In nucleotides, the CDR3 is TGTGCCAGCAGCCCGGGACAGGGTATCTACGAGCAGTACTTC.

The chain recombines TRBV2 with TRBJ2-2; the D is unclear. The CDR3 totals 14 residues. Germline V gene sequence: CDR1 SNHLY, CDR2 FYNNEI. Deletions cut 6 bases from V and 7 bases from J, with 15 bases between. The CDR3 DNA sequence: TGTGCCAGCAGGGCCGACTCCTGGGGCGGGGAGCTGTTTTTT. Translated, it gives CASRADSWGGELFF.

This chain links TRBV15 with TRBJ2-2; no definite D call. The CDR3 contains 11 residues. Trimming stripped 5 bases from V and 7 bases from J, with 5 bases between. The germline gives CDR1 LNHNV, CDR2 YYDKDF (reference sequence). In nucleotides, the CDR3 is TGTGCCACCAGCTCCATCGGGGAGCTGTTTTTT. Its protein is CATSSIGELFF.

V usage is TRBV5-1 and J usage is TRBJ2-7; D assignment may be TRBD1 or TRBD2 (5 bases each). Trimming took 1 base from V and 3 from J, leaving 14 bases between them. Germline V gene data show CDR1 as SGHRS and CDR2 as YFSETQ. This CDR3 is 15 amino acids long. CDR3 in DNA: TGCGCCAGCAGCTTGCTCCGGGACGCAAACTACGAGCAGTACTTC. Translation: CASSLLRDANYEQYF.

The chain combines TRBV5-1 with TRBJ2-5; D is unresolved. The length of the CDR3 is 13 residues. V was cut by 4 bases and J by 5 bases, with 12 bases left in between. Germline CDR1 SGHRS, CDR2 YFSETQ. The CDR3 DNA is TGCGCCAGCAGCATAGGGTTCGGGGAGACCCAGTACTTC. Protein: CASSIGFGETQYF.

V is TRBV25-1 and J is TRBJ2-1; D is undetermined. The V gene lost 0 bases and the J gene lost 3 bases, with 12 bases spanning the gap. The CDR3 has 16 residues. Germline CDR1 reads MGHDK; CDR2 reads SYGVNS. The CDR3 DNA sequence: TGTGCCAGCAGTGAATATATCCGCGGCTACTACAATGAGCAGTTCTTC. This codes for CASSEYIRGYYNEQFF.

This clone appeared a few times. The chain links TRBV30 to TRBJ1-2; no clear D gene. The CDR3 runs to 12 residues. In germline, CDR1 is GTSNPN, CDR2 SVGIG (reference sequence). The ends were cut back, 2 bases at V and 7 bases at J, with 11 bases in the middle. CDR3 region: CAWSSPPPGYTF. Written as DNA, the CDR3 is TGTGCCTGGAGTTCCCCACCGCCTGGCTACACCTTC.

Notes on this clone: One end of the junction is discordant with germline, which a read error may explain. The V call is TRBV5-1, the J call TRBJ2-5; D gene uncertain. Germline V gene data show CDR1 as SGHRS and CDR2 as YFSETQ. The length of the CDR3 is 11 residues. In DNA, the CDR3 is TGCGCCAGCAGCTTGGAAGGATTTTATAACTTC. Translation: CASSLEGFYNF.

The V and J genes are TRBV2 and TRBJ2-5, with TRBD1 matching 7 bases. The CDR3 length is 13 residues. The junction had 6 bases not matched to a gene; V was cut back by 6 bases and J by 5 bases. Germline V gives CDR1 SNHLY, CDR2 FYNNEI. DNA for the CDR3: TGTGCCAGCAGCTTTGACAGGGTGGAGACCCAGTACTTC. Protein product: CASSFDRVETQYF.

CDR3 sequence (DNA): TGCGCCAGCAGCCCGCCCTCAAGCTCCTACAATGAGCAGTTCTTC. Residues: CASSPPSSSYNEQFF. The gene calls are TRBV5-1 and TRBJ2-1; D call uncertain. CDR3 length equals 15 residues. Germline CDR1 is SGHRS and CDR2 is YFSETQ. Trimming removed 4 bases at V and 0 bases at J, with 11 bases between.

This chain joins TRBV7-3 and TRBJ2-2; 13 bases agree with TRBD2. The CDR3 extends over 16 amino acids. CDR1 is SGHTA, CDR2 FQGTGA, per germline. V shed 4 bases, J shed 4 bases, and the junction held 3 bases outside the gene matches. The CDR3 loop is CASSSRTSGGTGELFF. CDR3 in DNA: TGTGCCAGCAGCTCTAGGACTAGCGGGGGCACCGGGGAGCTGTTTTTT.

The V call is TRBV4-1, the J call TRBJ1-6; D gene unclear. V lost 3 bases, J lost 9 bases, and 6 bases lay in between. The CDR3 is 12 residues long. Germline CDR1 and CDR2: MGHRA and YSYEKL. The CDR3 DNA sequence: TGCGCCAGCAGCCAGTCCTTTTCACCCCTCCACTTT. Amino acid sequence: CASSQSFSPLHF.

The chain uses TRBV5-1 and TRBJ2-1; D remains unclear. The germline gives CDR1 SGHRS, CDR2 YFSETQ. The V end was cut by 3 bases, the J end by 4 bases, with 14 bases between. The CDR3 extends over 15 amino acids. CDR3 region: CASSSPVTEYNEQFF. Here the CDR3 DNA reads TGCGCCAGCAGCTCCCCCGTCACTGAGTACAATGAGCAGTTCTTC.

The CDR3 loop reads CASSGGLAVHEQFF. The CDR3 region has the DNA TGTGCCAGCAGTGGGGGACTAGCGGTACATGAGCAGTTCTTC. The chain is built from TRBV28 and TRBJ2-1, with TRBD2 identical over 11 bases. V gave up 5 bases and J gave up 8 bases; unmatched junction bases: 5. Germline CDR1 reads MDHEN; CDR2 reads SYDVKM. The length of the CDR3 is 14 residues.

The CDR3, as DNA: TGTGCCAGCAGTGATTCGGACAGGGCCCTGTCTCCTGGGGCCAACGTCCTGACTTTC. Amino acid sequence: CASSDSDRALSPGANVLTF. V usage is TRBV2 and J usage is TRBJ2-6, with 8 bases fitting TRBD1. The CDR3 consists of 19 residues. V lost 3 bases and J lost 2; bases outside the gene matches: 12. In germline, CDR1 is SNHLY, CDR2 FYNNEI.

The chain has TRBV15 and TRBJ1-5; a weak D match, TRBD1 (5 bases). Germline V gene data show CDR1 as LNHNV and CDR2 as YYDKDF (reference sequence). The CDR3 is made up of 15 amino acids. V was trimmed by 0 bases and J by 3 bases, leaving 9 bases between them. The CDR3 DNA sequence: TGTGCCACCAGCAGAGATCAACAGGCCAATCAGCCCCAGCATTTT. Protein product: CATSRDQQANQPQHF.

V and J are TRBV9 and TRBJ2-3; TRBD2 agrees at 12 bases. The germline CDR1 and CDR2 sequences are SGDLS and YYNGEE. The V and J ends lost 0 bases and 3 bases, in that order; junction bases with no gene match: 5. This CDR3 region has 17 residues. CDR3 sequence reads: CASSVATSGRGTDTQYF. The CDR3 nucleotides are TGTGCCAGCAGCGTAGCGACTAGCGGGAGAGGGACAGATACGCAGTATTTT.

The chain carries TRBV30 and TRBJ2-1; D gene uncertain. There are 12 residues in the CDR3. Germline values: CDR1 GTSNPN, CDR2 SVGIG (reference sequence). Trimming pared 2 bases from V and 10 bases from J, leaving 12 bases between. CDR3: CAWSSLRTEQFF. CDR3 DNA: TGTGCCTGGAGTTCTCTTCGGACGGAGCAGTTCTTC.

CDR3 sequence: CASSSYEANEKLFF. In DNA, the CDR3 is TGTGCCAGCAGCTCGTACGAGGCTAATGAAAAACTGTTTTTT. J is TRBJ1-4 and V is TRBV7-2; D uncertain. Between the trimmed V and J ends, which lost 4 bases and 3 bases, there was a span of 9 bases. This CDR3 is 14 amino acids long. Per germline, CDR1 SGHTA and CDR2 FQGNSA.